This T cell receptor beta chain came from a study of a mutant IDH1 vaccine in newly diagnosed glioma. For the study at large: The start of vaccination came 4-6 weeks after radiotherapy alone, or with temozolomide cycles. Patients under treatment included around 60% males and about 38% females and had a mean age of approximately 40 years.

The CDR3 is made up of 16 amino acids. V shed 2 bases and J shed 1 base, with 14 bases lying between them. Germline CDR1 MNHEY, CDR2 SMNVEV (reference sequence). Findings and caveats of the study: Overall, more than 85% of patients had vaccine-induced immune responses.

Libraries were prepared by immunoSEQ multiplex PCR; TCRdb keeps only in-frame clonotypes and omits some of them. This table has some 40,000 clones, roughly four fifths appearing once. The time point here: week 47, end of study. Every vaccination contained 300 ug of the mutant IDH1 20-mer peptide and was paired with topical imiquimod. New IDH1-mutant, ATRX-lost WHO grade 3 or 4 astrocytomas occurred in donors. Remarks on this clone: Its antigen is unknown.

The sample was PBMCs, taken from a glioma patient whose treatment included an IDH1 peptide vaccine. This clonotype was obtained from a man aged 35-49 years with glioma. The chain recombines TRBV27 with TRBJ1-1; the D is unclear. The CDR3 coding sequence is TGTGCCAGCAGTTTAGGGTCGGGCTACTGGAACACTGAAGCTTTCTTT. Translating it yields CASSLGSGYWNTEAFF.